This T cell receptor beta chain was sequenced in a study of T cells in Graves' hyperthyroidism and ophthalmopathy. Study-level findings and limits: Ophthalmopathy was distinguished from stable hyperthyroidism by 13 V-J signatures. The majority of expanded thyroid clonotypes above 0.001 also appeared in blood.

RNA transcripts gave rise to amplified TCR beta CDR3 regions. TCR CDR3 regions were first amplified by RT-PCR with HTBI primers. TCRdb ran MiXCR on the multiplex PCR reads and lists one entry per CDR3 protein. This repertoire shows hundreds of thousands of distinct CDR3 sequences, roughly 46% found once; its top ten account for approximately 8.2%. The CDR3 covers 13 residues. Germline CDR1 is DFQATT and CDR2 is SNEGSKA (reference sequence). The ends lost 5 bases at V and 6 bases at J; junction bases unmatched: 3. Stable Graves' hyperthyroidism denoted no ophthalmopathy progression over 18 months. The patients, who ranged from 18 to 65 in age, presented with newly diagnosed hyperthyroidism lasting under 2 months. Comments on this clonotype: Its antigen is as yet unknown.

Sequencing was done on a sample of peripheral blood or thyroid tissue (not recorded which). This rearrangement joins TRBV20-1 to TRBJ1-5; 11 bases are a match to TRBD1. The receptor was derived from a woman aged 18-30 years with Graves' hyperthyroidism. CDR3 in amino acids: CSAGGTGGQPQHF. The CDR3 coding sequence is TGCAGTGCTGGGGGGACAGGGGGTCAGCCCCAGCATTTT.